The entry below gives a single TCR beta chain sequence along with its context. Its antigen is undetermined. This entry is derived from a study of blood T cells in healthy people across ages. General observations from the study: Long-lived donors had more naive CD4+ cells and higher diversity than aged donors. Age advanced and TCR beta diversity per million T cells fell, roughly linearly.

V shed 5 bases and J shed 0 bases, with 13 bases lying between them. Looked up from germline, CDR1 is SGHTA and CDR2 is FQGNSA. The CDR3 is 16 residues long. Combining a sample-barcoded 5' primer with a J-beta primer mix, a second PCR ran for roughly 7 to 11 cycles. The template-switch adaptor was a 5' adaptor with 12 random nucleotides. It tagged each cDNA molecule. TCRdb processed the 5' RACE reads anew with MiXCR; each CDR3 protein has one entry. The sample has 1.6 million or so distinct CDR3 sequences, almost 35% seen once. The clonotype was recovered from a woman in her 30s in good health. The sequenced material came from blood. The chain is built from TRBV7-2 and TRBJ2-2; a weak D match, TRBD2 (5 bases). The CDR3 sequence: CASSREGATNTGELFF. CDR3 DNA: TGTGCCAGCAGCCGCGAGGGTGCAACGAACACCGGGGAGCTGTTTTTT.